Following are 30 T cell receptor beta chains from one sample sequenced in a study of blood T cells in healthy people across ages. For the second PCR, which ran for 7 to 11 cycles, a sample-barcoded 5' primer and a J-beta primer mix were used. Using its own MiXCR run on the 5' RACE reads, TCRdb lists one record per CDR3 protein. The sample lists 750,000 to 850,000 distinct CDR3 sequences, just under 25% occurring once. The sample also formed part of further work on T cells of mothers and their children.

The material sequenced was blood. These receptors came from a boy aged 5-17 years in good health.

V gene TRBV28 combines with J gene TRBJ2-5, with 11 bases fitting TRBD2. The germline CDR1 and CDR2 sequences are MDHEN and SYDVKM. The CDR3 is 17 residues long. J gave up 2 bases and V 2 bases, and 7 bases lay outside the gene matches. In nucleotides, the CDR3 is TGTGCCAGCAGTTTACTAGCGGGGGGCCTACCTCAAGAGACCCAGTACTTC. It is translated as CASSLLAGGLPQETQYF.

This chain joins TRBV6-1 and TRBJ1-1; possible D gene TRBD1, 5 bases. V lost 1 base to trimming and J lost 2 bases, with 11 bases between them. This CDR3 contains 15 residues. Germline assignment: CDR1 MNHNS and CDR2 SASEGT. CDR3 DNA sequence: TGTGCCAGCAGTGAAGGTGTGGGGGTAAACACTGAAGCTTTCTTT. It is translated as CASSEGVGVNTEAFF.

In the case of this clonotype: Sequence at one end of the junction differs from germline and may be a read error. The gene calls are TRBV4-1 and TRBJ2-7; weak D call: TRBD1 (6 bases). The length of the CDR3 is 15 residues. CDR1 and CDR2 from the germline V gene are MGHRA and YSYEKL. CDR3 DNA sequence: TGCGCCAGCAGCCAGACGGGACACCCTACCTACGGGCAGTACTTC. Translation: CASSQTGHPTYGQYF.

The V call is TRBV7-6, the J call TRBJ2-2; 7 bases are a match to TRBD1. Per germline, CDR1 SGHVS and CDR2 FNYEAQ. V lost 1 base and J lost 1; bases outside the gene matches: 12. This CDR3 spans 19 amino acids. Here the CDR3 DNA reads TGTGCCAGCAGCTTAGAGGACCATTCCGGGACAGAGAACACCGGGGAGCTGTTTTTT. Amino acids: CASSLEDHSGTENTGELFF.

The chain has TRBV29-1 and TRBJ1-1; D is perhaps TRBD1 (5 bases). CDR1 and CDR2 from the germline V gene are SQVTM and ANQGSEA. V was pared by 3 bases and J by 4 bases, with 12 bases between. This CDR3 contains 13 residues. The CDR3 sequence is CSVEGRLRTEAFF. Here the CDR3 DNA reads TGCAGCGTTGAGGGACGACTCCGCACTGAAGCTTTCTTT. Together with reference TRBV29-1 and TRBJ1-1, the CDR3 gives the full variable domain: SAVISQKPSRDICQRGTSLTIQCQVDSQVTMMFWYRQQPGQSLTLIATANQGSEATYESGFVIDKFPISRPNLTFSTLTVSNMSPEDSSIYLCSVEGRLRTEAFFGQGTRLTVV.

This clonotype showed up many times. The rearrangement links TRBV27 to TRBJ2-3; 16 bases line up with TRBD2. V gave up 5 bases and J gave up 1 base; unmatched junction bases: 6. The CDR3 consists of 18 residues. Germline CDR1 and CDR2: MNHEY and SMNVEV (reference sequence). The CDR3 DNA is TGTGCCAGCAGTCCCGGGACTAGCGGGAGGGCCGGCACAGATACGCAGTATTTT. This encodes CASSPGTSGRAGTDTQYF.

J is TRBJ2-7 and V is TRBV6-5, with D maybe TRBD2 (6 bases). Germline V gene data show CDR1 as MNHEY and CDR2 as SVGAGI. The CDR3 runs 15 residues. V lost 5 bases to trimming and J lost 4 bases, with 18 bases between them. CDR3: CASSPLTSSVYEQYF. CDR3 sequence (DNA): TGTGCCAGCAGTCCCCTGACTAGTAGCGTTTACGAGCAGTACTTC.

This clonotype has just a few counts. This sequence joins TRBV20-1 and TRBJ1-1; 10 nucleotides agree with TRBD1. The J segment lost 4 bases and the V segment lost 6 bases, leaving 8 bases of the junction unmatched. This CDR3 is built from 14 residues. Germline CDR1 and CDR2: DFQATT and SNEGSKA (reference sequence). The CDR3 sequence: CSAPDRGRSTEAFF. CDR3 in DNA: TGCAGTGCCCCTGACAGGGGGCGGAGCACTGAAGCTTTCTTT.

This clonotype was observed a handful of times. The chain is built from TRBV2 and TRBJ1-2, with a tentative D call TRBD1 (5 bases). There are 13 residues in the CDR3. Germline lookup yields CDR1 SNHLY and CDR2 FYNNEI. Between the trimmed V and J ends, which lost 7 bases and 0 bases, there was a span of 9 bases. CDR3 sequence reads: CASIGTANYGYTF. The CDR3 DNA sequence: TGTGCCAGCATCGGGACCGCTAACTATGGCTACACCTTC.

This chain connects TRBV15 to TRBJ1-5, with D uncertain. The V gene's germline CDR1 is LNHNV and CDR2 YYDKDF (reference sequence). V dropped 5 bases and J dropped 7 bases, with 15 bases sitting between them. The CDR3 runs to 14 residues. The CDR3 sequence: CATSEARAGQPQHF. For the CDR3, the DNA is TGTGCCACCAGCGAGGCGAGGGCCGGGCAGCCCCAGCATTTT.

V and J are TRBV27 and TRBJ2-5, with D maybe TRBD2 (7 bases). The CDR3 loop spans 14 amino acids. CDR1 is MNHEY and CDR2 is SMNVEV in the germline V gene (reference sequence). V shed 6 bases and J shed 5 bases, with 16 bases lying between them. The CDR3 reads CASRSWGGLETQYF. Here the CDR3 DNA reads TGTGCCAGCAGGTCCTGGGGGGGGCTGGAGACCCAGTACTTC.

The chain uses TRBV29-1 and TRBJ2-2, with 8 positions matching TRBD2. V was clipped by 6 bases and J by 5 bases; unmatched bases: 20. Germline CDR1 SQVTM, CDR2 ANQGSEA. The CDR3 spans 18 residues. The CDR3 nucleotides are TGCAGCGTGAGAGAGTTAAGTAGGAGCGGGAGAGGAACCGGGGAGCTGTTTTTT. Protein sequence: CSVRELSRSGRGTGELFF.

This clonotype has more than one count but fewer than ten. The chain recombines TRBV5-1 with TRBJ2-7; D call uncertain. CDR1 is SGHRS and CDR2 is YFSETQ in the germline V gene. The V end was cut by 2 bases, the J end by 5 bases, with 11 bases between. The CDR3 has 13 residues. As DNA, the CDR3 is TGCGCCAGCAGCTTTGGGATATTCGACGAGCAGTACTTC. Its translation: CASSFGIFDEQYF.

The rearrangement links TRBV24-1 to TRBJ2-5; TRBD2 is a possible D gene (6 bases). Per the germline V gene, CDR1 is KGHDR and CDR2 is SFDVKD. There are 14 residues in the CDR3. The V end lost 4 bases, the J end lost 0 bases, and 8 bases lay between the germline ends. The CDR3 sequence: CATSDAGHQETQYF. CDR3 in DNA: TGTGCCACCAGTGACGCGGGACACCAAGAGACCCAGTACTTC.

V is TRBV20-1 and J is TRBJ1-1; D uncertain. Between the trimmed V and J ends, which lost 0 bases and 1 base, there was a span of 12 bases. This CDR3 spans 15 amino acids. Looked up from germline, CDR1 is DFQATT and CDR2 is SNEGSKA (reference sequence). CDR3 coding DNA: TGCAGTGCTAGAGAAGTCGAACTCGGGAACACTGAAGCTTTCTTT. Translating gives CSAREVELGNTEAFF.

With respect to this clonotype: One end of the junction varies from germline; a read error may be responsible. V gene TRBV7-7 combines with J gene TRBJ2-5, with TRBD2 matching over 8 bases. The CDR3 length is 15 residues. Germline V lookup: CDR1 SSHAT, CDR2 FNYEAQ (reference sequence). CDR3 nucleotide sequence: TGTGCTAGCAGCGACCAAGCGGGAGTTCTAGAGACCCAGTACTTC. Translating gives CASSDQAGVLETQYF.

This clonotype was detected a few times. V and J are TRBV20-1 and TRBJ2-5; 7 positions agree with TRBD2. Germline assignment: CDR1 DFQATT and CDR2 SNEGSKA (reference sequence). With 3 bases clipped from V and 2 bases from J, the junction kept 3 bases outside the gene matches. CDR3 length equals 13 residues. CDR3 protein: CSASPGGQETQYF. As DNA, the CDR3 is TGCAGTGCTAGCCCGGGGGGTCAAGAGACCCAGTACTTC.

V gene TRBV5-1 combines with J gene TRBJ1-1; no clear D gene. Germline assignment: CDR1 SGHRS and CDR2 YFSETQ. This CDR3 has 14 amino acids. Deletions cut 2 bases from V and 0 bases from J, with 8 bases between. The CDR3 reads CASSFYDLNTEAFF. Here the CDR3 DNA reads TGCGCCAGCAGCTTCTATGACTTGAACACTGAAGCTTTCTTT.

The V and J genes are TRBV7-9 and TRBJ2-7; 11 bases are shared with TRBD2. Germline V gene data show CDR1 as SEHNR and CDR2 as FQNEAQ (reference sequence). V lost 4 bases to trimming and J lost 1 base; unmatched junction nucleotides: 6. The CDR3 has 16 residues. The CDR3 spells CASSSPGTSGSYEQYF. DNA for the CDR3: TGTGCCAGCAGCTCCCCCGGGACTAGCGGATCCTACGAGCAGTACTTC.

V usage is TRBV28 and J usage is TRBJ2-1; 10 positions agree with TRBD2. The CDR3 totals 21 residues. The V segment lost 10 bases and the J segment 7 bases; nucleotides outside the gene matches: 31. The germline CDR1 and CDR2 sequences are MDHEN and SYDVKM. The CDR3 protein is CATRGTSSKTAIGLAANEQFF. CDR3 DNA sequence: TGTGCCACACGTGGCACCTCGTCCAAAACAGCGATAGGACTAGCGGCAAATGAGCAGTTCTTC.

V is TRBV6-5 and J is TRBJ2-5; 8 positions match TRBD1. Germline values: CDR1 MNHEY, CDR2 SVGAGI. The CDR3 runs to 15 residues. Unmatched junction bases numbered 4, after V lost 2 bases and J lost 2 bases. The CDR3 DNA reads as TGTGCCAGCAGTTACGACAGGGGTTCGCAAGAGACCCAGTACTTC. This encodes CASSYDRGSQETQYF.

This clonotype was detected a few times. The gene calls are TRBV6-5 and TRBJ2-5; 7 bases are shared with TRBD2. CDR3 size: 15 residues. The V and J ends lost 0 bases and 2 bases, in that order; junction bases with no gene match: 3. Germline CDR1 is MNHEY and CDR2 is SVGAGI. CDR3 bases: TGTGCCAGCAGTTACTCCCCTAGCGGACAAGAGACCCAGTACTTC. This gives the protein CASSYSPSGQETQYF.

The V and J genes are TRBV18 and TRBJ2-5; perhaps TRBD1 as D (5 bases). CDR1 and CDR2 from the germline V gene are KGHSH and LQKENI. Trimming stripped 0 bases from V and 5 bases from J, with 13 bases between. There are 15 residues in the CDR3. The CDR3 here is CASSPPVGHRETQYF. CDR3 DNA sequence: TGTGCCAGCTCACCACCCGTCGGACATAGGGAGACCCAGTACTTC.

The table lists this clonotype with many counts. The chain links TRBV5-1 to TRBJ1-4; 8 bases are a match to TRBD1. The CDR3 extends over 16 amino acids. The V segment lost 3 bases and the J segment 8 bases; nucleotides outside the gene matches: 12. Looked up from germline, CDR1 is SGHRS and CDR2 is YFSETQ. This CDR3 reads CASSSLDRGQGEKLFF. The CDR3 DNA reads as TGCGCCAGCAGCTCCCTCGACAGGGGACAAGGCGAAAAACTGTTTTTT. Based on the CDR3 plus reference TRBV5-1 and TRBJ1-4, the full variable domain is KAGVTQTPRYLIKTRGQQVTLSCSPISGHRSVSWYQQTPGQGLQFLFEYFSETQRNKGNFPGRFSGRQFSNSRSEMNVSTLELGDSALYLCASSSLDRGQGEKLFFGSGTQLSVL.

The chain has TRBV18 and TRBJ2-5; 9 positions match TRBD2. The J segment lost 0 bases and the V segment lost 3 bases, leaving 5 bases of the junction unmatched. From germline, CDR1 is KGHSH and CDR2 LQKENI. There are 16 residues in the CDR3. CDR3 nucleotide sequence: TGTGCCAGCTCACCGGGGACTAGCCCTTACCAAGAGACCCAGTACTTC. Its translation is CASSPGTSPYQETQYF.

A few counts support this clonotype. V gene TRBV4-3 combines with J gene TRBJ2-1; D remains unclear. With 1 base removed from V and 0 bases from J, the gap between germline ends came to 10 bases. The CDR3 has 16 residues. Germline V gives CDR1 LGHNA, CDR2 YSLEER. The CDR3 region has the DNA TGCGCCAGCAGCCAAGGGCTGATGAGCTCCTACAATGAGCAGTTCTTC. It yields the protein CASSQGLMSSYNEQFF.

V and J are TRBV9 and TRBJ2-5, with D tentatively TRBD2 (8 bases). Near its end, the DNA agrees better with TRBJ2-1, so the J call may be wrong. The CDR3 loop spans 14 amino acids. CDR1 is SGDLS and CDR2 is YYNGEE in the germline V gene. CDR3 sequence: CASSVGGGTDEQFF. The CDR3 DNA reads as TGTGCCAGCAGCGTAGGCGGGGGGACAGATGAGCAGTTCTTC.

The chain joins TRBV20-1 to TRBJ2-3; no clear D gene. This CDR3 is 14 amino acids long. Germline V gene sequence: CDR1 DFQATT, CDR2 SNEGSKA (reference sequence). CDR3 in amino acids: CSATSGSSTDTQYF. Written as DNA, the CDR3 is TGCAGCGCCACCTCTGGTTCTAGCACAGATACGCAGTATTTT.

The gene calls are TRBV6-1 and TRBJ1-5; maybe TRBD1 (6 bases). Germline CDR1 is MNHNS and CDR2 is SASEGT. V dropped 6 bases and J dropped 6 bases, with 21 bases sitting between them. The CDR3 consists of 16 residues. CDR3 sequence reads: CASSPLGGRVGQPQHF. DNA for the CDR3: TGTGCCAGCAGCCCCCTGGGGGGCAGGGTCGGTCAGCCCCAGCATTTT.

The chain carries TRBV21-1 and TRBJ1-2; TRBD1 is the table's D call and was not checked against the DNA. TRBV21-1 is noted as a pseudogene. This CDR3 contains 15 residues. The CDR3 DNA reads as TGTGCCAGCAGCAAAGGGGGACAGCCTAACTATGGCTACACCTTC. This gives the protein CASSKGGQPNYGYTF.